The T cell receptor (beta chain) under discussion was sequenced for a study of blood T cell repertoires in COVID-19. In the study overall: Specimens from acute and convalescent COVID-19 originated in the United States, Italy and Spain. T cells, B-cell-depleted T cells, or PBMCs supplied cDNA or gDNA.

Seattle's cohort entered during active infection and was followed longitudinally. The trim removed 5 bases at V and 0 bases at J, leaving 6 bases unmatched. Germline V gene lookup returns CDR1 MNHEY and CDR2 SVGEGT. This CDR3 is 15 amino acids long. The authors' processing: Amplification of reference gene primers was used by the study to estimate nucleated cell counts. Data came from immunoSEQ multiplex PCR; TCRdb stores just in-frame clones and leaves some out. The V and J calls and clone size were taken over from that table, and D and trimming were inferred from the DNA. The repertoire holds more than 300,000 clones, with more than 75% as singletons.

The material sequenced was peripheral blood. This rearrangement joins TRBV6-2 or TRBV6-3 to TRBJ2-7; 8 bases match TRBD1. The TCR was taken from a woman between 50 and 59 years old with COVID-19, enrolled during active disease. The CDR3 loop is CASSPGGTGSYEQYF. CDR3 bases: TGTGCCAGCAGTCCAGGGGGGACAGGCTCCTACGAGCAGTACTTC.